The clone carrying this T cell receptor (beta chain) was detected a few times. Antigen: not known. Germline V gene data show CDR1 as LNHDA and CDR2 as SQIVND (reference sequence). V was shortened by 8 bases and J by 6 bases, with 11 bases between the two germline ends. This CDR3 is built from 11 residues. The data derive from a study of OX40 agonist ivuxolimab in advanced cancers. Study background: Patients were dosed with the agonistic anti-OX40 (CD134) antibody ivuxolimab. Of the participants, 40% had some prior anti-PD-1, anti-PD-L1 or anti-CTLA-4 therapy, which was allowed. Study-level results: Compared with CD4+, CD8+ T cells on average had more expanded clones.

The protocol was immunoSEQ multiplex PCR, while the TCRdb copy is restricted to in-frame clones and leaves out a portion. In the table there are fewer than 40,000 clones, 65% to 80% of which are singletons. This clonotype was obtained from an adult with an advanced solid tumor such as melanoma, head and neck, liver or kidney cancer. V is TRBV19 and J is TRBJ2-7; D gene unclear. The sample in question was CD4+ or CD8+ T cells sorted from blood, obtained in a trial of the OX40 agonist ivuxolimab. The CDR3 region is CASGEGFEQYF. In DNA form, the CDR3 reads TGTGCCAGTGGAGAAGGTTTCGAGCAGTACTTC.